This T cell receptor beta chain comes out of a study of T cell responses to AZD1222 COVID-19 vaccine. For this clone: The antigen remains undetermined.

This CDR3 has 17 amino acids. The V gene end was trimmed by 0 bases and the J gene end by 4 bases; junction bases not matched to a gene: 6. Germline V gene data show CDR1 as MNHEY and CDR2 as SMNVEV (reference sequence). Generated by immunoSEQ multiplex PCR, the TCRdb table keeps only in-frame clones and is missing some. The sample carries tens of thousands of clones, about 88% recorded once. Overall study results and limits: Only after the peak T cell response were repertoires sampled. A mostly white British donor set with more females was recruited, and clonal diversity was possibly underestimated.

This TCR was sampled from an adult in good health. Material: peripheral blood, obtained on day 0 of AZD1222 vaccination. This chain connects TRBV27 to TRBJ2-1, with 10 positions matching TRBD2. The CDR3 coding sequence is TGTGCCAGCAGTTTATCCTTTTTGACTAGCGGGTACAATGAGCAGTTCTTC. It specifies CASSLSFLTSGYNEQFF.